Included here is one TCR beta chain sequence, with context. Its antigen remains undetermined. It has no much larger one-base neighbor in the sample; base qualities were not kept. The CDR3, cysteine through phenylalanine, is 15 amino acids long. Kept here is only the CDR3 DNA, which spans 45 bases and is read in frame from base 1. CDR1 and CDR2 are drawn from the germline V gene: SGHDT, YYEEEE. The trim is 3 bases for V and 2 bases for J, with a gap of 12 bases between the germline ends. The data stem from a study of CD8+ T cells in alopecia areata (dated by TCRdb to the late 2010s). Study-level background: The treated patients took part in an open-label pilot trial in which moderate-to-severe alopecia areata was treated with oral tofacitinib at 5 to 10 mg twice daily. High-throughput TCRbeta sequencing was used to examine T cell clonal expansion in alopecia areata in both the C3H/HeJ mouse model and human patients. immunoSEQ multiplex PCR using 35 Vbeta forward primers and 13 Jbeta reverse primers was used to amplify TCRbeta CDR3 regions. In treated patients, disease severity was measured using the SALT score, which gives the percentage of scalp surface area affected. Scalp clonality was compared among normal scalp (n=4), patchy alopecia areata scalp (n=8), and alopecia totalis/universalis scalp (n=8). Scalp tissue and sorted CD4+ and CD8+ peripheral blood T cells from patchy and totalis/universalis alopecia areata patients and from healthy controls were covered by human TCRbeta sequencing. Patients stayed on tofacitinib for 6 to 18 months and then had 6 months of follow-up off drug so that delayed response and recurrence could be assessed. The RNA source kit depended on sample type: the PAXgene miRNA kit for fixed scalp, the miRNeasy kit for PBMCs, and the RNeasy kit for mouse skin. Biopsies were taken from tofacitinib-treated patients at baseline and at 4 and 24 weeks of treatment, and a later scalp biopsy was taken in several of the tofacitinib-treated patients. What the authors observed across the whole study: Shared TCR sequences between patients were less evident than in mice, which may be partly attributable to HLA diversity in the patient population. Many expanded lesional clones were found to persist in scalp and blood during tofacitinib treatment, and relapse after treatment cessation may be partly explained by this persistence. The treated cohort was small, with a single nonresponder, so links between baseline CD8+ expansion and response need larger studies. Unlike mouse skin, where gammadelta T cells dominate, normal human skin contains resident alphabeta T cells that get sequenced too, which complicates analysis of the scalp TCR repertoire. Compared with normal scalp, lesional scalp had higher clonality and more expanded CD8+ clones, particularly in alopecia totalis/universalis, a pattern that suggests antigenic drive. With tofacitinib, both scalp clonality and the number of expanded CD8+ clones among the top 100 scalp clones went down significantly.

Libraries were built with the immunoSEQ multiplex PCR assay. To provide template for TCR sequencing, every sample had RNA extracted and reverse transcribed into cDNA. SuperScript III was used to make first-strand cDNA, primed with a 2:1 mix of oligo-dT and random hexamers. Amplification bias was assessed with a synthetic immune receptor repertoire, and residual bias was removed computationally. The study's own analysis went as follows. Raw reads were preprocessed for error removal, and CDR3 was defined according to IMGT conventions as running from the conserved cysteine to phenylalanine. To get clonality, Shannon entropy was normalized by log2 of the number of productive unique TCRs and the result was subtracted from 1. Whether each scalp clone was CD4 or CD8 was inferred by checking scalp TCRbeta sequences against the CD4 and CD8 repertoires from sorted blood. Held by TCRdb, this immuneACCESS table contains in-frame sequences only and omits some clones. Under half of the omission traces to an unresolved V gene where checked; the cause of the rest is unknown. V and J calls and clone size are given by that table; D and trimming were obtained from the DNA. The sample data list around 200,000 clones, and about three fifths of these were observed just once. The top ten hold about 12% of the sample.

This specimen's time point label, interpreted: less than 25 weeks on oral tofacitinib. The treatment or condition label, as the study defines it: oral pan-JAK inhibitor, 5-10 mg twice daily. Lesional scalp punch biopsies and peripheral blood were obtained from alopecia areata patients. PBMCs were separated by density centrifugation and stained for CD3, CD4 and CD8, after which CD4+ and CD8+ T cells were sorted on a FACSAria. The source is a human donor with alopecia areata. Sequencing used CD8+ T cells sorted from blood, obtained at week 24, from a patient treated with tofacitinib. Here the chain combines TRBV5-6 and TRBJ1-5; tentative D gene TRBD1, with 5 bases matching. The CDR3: CASSWGRAGNQPQHF. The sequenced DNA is TGTGCCAGCAGCTGGGGCAGGGCAGGCAATCAGCCCCAGCATTTT.